These T cell receptor beta chains were read from a single sample in a study of identical twins. TCRdb independently ran MiXCR on the 5' RACE reads; one entry per CDR3 protein. The sample consists of 500,000 to 600,000 distinct CDR3 sequences, 20% to 25% of them appearing once. These data were also reused for a study on T cells expressing NK-cell markers.

The sequenced sample was CD4+ T cells sorted from blood. Receptor source: a young woman in good health. The CDR3 runs from the conserved cysteine through the conserved F or W. D genes are given only for firm matches. Clone size appears in some rows only: once, few, many, or a class for an expanded clone.

j_call,cdr3_length,v_call,clone_size,d_call,cdr3_nt,cdr3_aa
TRBJ1-4,15,TRBV11-3,few,.,TGTGCCAGCAGCTTAGTCCCGGGAGGCGTTGAAAAACTGTTTTTT,CASSLVPGGVEKLFF
TRBJ2-7,15,TRBV12-3/TRBV12-4,many,TRBD1,TGTGCCAGCAGTTTAGAAGACAGGGGGCTAGGGGAGCAGTACTTC,CASSLEDRGLGEQYF
TRBJ2-7,15,TRBV3-1,few,.,TGTGCCAGCAGCTACGACAGATTCCATTTCTACGAGCAGTACTTC,CASSYDRFHFYEQYF
TRBJ2-1,15,TRBV20-1,few,TRBD2,TGCAGTGCTAGAGGCGGGAGGAGCTCCTACAATGAGCAGTTCTTC,CSARGGRSSYNEQFF
TRBJ2-1,17,TRBV18,.,.,TGTGCCAGCTCACCACCCGGTTTCACCCTGCTAAGCGATGAGCAGTTCTTC,CASSPPGFTLLSDEQFF
TRBJ2-7,14,TRBV11-2,few,TRBD1,TGTGCCAGCAGCATCGGACAGGGGGCAAGGGACCAGTACTTC,CASSIGQGARDQYF
TRBJ2-3,14,TRBV12-3/TRBV12-4,many,.,TGTGCCAGCAGCGGGACCGGCGAGGGAGATACGCAGTATTTT,CASSGTGEGDTQYF
TRBJ2-1,16,TRBV25-1,.,.,TGTGCCAGCACCTCCCGGACGGCGAGCTCCTACAATGAGCAGTTCTTC,CASTSRTASSYNEQFF
TRBJ2-3,16,TRBV6-5,few,.,TGTGCCAGCAGTTACTTTACAGGGAGCGGAACAGATACGCAGTATTTT,CASSYFTGSGTDTQYF
TRBJ2-1,13,TRBV7-2,.,.,TGTGCCAGCAGCCGACCCCAGGGGTTGGGGCAGTTCTTC,CASSRPQGLGQFF
TRBJ2-1,14,TRBV29-1,few,TRBD2,TGCAGCGTTTGGCGGGGGAGTTTGGGGAATGAGCAGTTCTTC,CSVWRGSLGNEQFF
TRBJ2-1,17,TRBV6-5,many,TRBD2,TGTGCCAGCAGTCCTCGAACCTCTAGCGGGGGGAACAATGAGCAGTTCTTC,CASSPRTSSGGNNEQFF
TRBJ2-5,14,TRBV29-1,many,TRBD1,TGCAGCGTTGGCCCCGGGACAGGGGTAGAGACCCAGTACTTC,CSVGPGTGVETQYF
TRBJ2-7,13,TRBV15,many,.,TGTGCCACCAGCAGATCTCAGGGCTACGAGCAGTACTTC,CATSRSQGYEQYF